This TCR beta chain stems from a study of blood T cell repertoires in COVID-19 (dated by TCRdb to 2020 to 2021). Study-level background: Collaborator samples came from the United States, Italy and Spain and covered acute and convalescent phases of COVID-19. The material from the prospective study consisted of cDNA or gDNA derived from T cells, B-cell-depleted T cells, or PBMCs. Subjects who had been exposed to COVID-19, were actively infected with it, or had recovered from it provided the deeply sampled blood TCRbeta repertoires that made up the dataset. The repertoires were released in a freely available public database intended as a resource for research on the immune response to SARS-CoV-2. Samples came from the ongoing ImmuneRACE study (first 160 participants) plus 1,254 subjects from 6 global collaborators. Sample metadata almost always included a de-identified subject ID, COVID-19 status, age in years and sex. Where HLA class I and class II types were available, the types were taken from metadata supplied by the sample provider, not from assay-based typing. Results and caveats for the whole study, not just this receptor: How much clinical and demographic metadata was included differed by source and by participant, and the metadata was provided uncurated.

The immunoSEQ Assay, a bias-controlled multiplex PCR, was used to amplify TCRbeta CDR3 regions from genomic DNA. Concerning the study's data processing: The number of nucleated cells in each sample was estimated by amplification of reference gene primers within the assay. To quantify the absolute abundance of each unique TCRbeta CDR3 rearrangement, sequence reads were collapsed and filtered. For each sample, productive Simpson clonality was calculated as the square root of Simpson's diversity index over productive rearrangements. In TCRdb, the immuneACCESS table is reduced to in-frame sequences with V and J assigned. These tables do not hold every clone; where another copy was compared, an unresolved V gene accounts for under half, and the others remain unexplained. D and trimming come from the DNA, and the V and J calls and clone size come from that table. The sample data list under 250,000 clones, and approximately 86% of these were observed just once. 2.5% to 3% of the sample is held by the ten biggest clonotypes.

In the prospective study, participants were about 18 to 100 years old, resided in 20 to 30 geographic areas of the United States, and were enrolled through a virtual design. In the prospective study, participants were assigned to cohorts based on the clinical history participants reported in a screening survey and a study questionnaire. In the prospective study, whole blood, serum and a nasopharyngeal or oropharyngeal swab were collected from each participant by mobile phlebotomists. Participants in the prospective study had the option to provide additional blood draws and questionnaires over a roughly two-month period. Prospective study blood samples were shipped either frozen or at room temperature before DNA extraction. Relative to germline, V is 5 bases shorter and J is 6 bases shorter, with 11 bases between their ends. From the cysteine up to the phenylalanine, the CDR3 has a length of 12 residues. Only the CDR3 DNA is retained, 36 bases long and in frame from the first base. As encoded in the germline V gene, CDR1 is SGHTA while CDR2 is FQGNSA.

About this clone: This receptor's antigen is unknown. No base quality values were provided; no much bigger clone lies one nucleotide off.

The V and J segments used are TRBV7-2 and TRBJ2-7; the D gene is unclear. Material for sequencing was PBMCs or T cells enriched from blood (not recorded which). The receptor's source is a woman in her twenties or thirties with acute COVID-19. This receptor carries the CDR3 CASSRTSSEQYF. In nucleotides, the sequence is TGTGCCAGCAGCCGTACTTCTAGCGAGCAGTACTTC.